The source of this T cell receptor (beta chain) is a study of OX40 agonist ivuxolimab in advanced cancers. At the level of the study: A partial response was reached by three patients: one with hepatocellular carcinoma and two with cutaneous melanoma.

The method was immunoSEQ multiplex PCR; TCRdb's version includes in-frame clones alone and lacks a portion of them. The data contain 100,000 to 150,000 clones, over 75% of them singletons. Anyone with autoimmune disease history or systemic immunosuppression was excluded. This CDR3 comprises 15 residues. The V gene's germline CDR1 is WSHSY and CDR2 SAAADI. With V trimmed by 3 bases and J by 3 bases, 3 bases remained unmatched. This receptor was identified in an adult with an advanced solid tumor such as melanoma, head and neck, liver or kidney cancer. Specimen: CD4+ or CD8+ T cells sorted from blood, collected in a trial of the OX40 agonist ivuxolimab. The V and J genes are TRBV10-2 and TRBJ1-2; 11 bases agree with TRBD1. This CDR3 reads CASSERTGGHYGYTF. The CDR3 nucleotides read TGCGCCAGCAGTGAACGGACAGGGGGCCACTATGGCTACACCTTC.